This is a list of T cell receptor beta chains from one sample in a study of identical twins. TCRdb called the 5' RACE reads again in MiXCR, with one record for every CDR3 protein. The sample has 280,000 or so distinct CDR3 sequences, 8% to 9% seen once; the top ten hold 2% to 2.5%. These data also formed part of another study, on yellow fever vaccine responses in identical twins.

The sample comprised memory (CD45RO+) T cells sorted from blood. All receptors come from a woman between 18 and 30 years old in good health. Each CDR3 is given with its conserved first and last residue.

j_gene | v_gene | CDR3aa
TRBJ2-7 | TRBV5-1 | CASGSGDSIIEQYF
TRBJ2-1 | TRBV6-2/TRBV6-3 | CASSYSIRGGPYNEQFF
TRBJ2-2 | TRBV2 | CASSASGELFF
TRBJ2-1 | TRBV3-1 | CASSQLAGGGNEQFF
TRBJ1-5 | TRBV3-1 | CASSQGPNNQPQHF
TRBJ1-3 | TRBV12-3/TRBV12-4 | CASSFGGSSGNTIYF
TRBJ2-6 | TRBV19 | CASTGGSGANVLTF
TRBJ2-7 | TRBV20-1 | CSARDQSGDSSYEQYF
TRBJ2-3 | TRBV20-1 | CSASILAGGYF
TRBJ2-1 | TRBV3-1 | CASSHEGLYNEQFF
TRBJ2-5 | TRBV20-1 | CSAGSGGRETQYF
TRBJ2-3 | TRBV9 | CASSASTGLAVTDTQYF
TRBJ1-6 | TRBV3-1 | CASSQQGWDSPLHF
TRBJ2-5 | TRBV12-3/TRBV12-4 | CASSLGGHETQYF
TRBJ1-5 | TRBV20-1 | CSAYRGSNQPQHF
TRBJ2-3 | TRBV5-1 | CASSTGLAGAGGDTQYF
TRBJ2-4 | TRBV15 | CATSRDRDSFSQYF
TRBJ2-1 | TRBV12-3/TRBV12-4 | CASNLLAGTNNEQFF
TRBJ2-5 | TRBV6-7 | CASSYLRPLQETQYF
TRBJ2-5 | TRBV7-9 | CASSLARQGQETQYF
TRBJ2-5 | TRBV12-3/TRBV12-4 | CASSLTDSGYQYF
TRBJ1-1 | TRBV28 | CASSPTGGENTEAFF
TRBJ2-1 | TRBV6-1 | CASSEIAGGPDEQFF
TRBJ1-2 | TRBV6-5 | CASSYSYYIAAKDGYTF
TRBJ1-1 | TRBV19 | CASSTQPGHTFMNTEAFF
TRBJ2-1 | TRBV3-1 | CASSQEVQRDYNEQFF
TRBJ1-5 | TRBV6-1 | CASQGGVTSNQPQHF
TRBJ1-1 | TRBV25-1 | CASIQAGNTEAFF
TRBJ1-3 | TRBV14 | CASSQIRGNTIYF
TRBJ2-7 | TRBV12-3/TRBV12-4 | CASRTGGYEQYF
TRBJ2-1 | TRBV25-1 | CASSEWEEQFF
TRBJ1-5 | TRBV24-1 | CATSGWGNQPQHF
TRBJ2-5 | TRBV12-5 | CASGLGGRAGETQYF
TRBJ2-5 | TRBV4-2 | CASSQDPQRWETQYF
TRBJ1-1 | TRBV7-2 | CASSLALEGAFF
TRBJ2-7 | TRBV20-1 | CSAMRTGGSYEQYF
TRBJ1-2 | TRBV6-1 | CASSQGQGARGYGYTF
TRBJ2-7 | TRBV25-1 | CASSDVSSGRVSYEQYF
TRBJ2-1 | TRBV12-3/TRBV12-4 | CASSRRLAGVSNEQFF
TRBJ1-2 | TRBV7-9 | CASSPQGAYGYTF
TRBJ2-7 | TRBV24-1 | CATSTLGGDEQYF
TRBJ1-3 | TRBV20-1 | CSALDLSGNTIYF
TRBJ1-1 | TRBV7-8 | CASSSSLGTEAFF
TRBJ1-5 | TRBV12-3/TRBV12-4 | CASSDTGSKNQPQHF
TRBJ2-2 | TRBV20-1 | CSASVGLAGTGELFF
TRBJ1-6 | TRBV20-1 | CSARTPGQGNSPLHF
TRBJ2-2 | TRBV7-8 | CASRLTWDGELFF
TRBJ1-6 | TRBV12-3/TRBV12-4 | CASGGGARALHF
TRBJ2-1 | TRBV6-1 | CASRRGEEQFF
TRBJ2-1 | TRBV27 | CASSLWESSYNEQFF
TRBJ1-1 | TRBV27 | CASSLIGVNTEAFF